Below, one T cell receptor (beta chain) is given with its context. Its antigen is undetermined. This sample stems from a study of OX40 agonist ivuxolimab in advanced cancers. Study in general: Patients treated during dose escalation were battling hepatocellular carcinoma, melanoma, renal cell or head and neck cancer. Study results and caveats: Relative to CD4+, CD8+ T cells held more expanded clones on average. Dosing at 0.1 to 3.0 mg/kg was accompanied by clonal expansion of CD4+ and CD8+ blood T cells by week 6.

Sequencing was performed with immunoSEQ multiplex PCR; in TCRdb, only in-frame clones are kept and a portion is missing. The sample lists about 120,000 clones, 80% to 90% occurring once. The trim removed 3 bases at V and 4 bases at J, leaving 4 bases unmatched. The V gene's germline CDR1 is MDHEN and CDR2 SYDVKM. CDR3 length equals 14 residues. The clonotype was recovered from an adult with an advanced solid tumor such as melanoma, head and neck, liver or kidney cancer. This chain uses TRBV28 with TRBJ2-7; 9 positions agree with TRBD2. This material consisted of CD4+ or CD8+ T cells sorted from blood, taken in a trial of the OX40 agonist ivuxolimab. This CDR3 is CASSFSLAGYEQYF. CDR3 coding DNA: TGTGCCAGCAGTTTCAGCCTAGCGGGGTACGAGCAGTACTTC.